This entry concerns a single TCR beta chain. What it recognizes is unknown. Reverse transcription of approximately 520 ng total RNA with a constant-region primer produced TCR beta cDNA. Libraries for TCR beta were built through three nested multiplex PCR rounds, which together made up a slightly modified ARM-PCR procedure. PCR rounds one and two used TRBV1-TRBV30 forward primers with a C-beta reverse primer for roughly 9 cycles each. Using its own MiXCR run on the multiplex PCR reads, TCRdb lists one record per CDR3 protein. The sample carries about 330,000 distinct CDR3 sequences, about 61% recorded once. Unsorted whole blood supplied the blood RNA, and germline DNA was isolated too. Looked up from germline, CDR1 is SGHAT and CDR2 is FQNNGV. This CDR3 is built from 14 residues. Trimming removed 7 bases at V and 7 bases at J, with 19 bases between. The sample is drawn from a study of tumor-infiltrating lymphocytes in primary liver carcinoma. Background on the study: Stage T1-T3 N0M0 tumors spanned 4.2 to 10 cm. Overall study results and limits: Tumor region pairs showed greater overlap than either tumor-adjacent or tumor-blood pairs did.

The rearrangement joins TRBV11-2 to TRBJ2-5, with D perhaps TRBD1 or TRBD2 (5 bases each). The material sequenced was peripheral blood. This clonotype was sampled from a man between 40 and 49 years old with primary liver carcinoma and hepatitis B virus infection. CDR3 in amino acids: CASNRVQEAATQYF. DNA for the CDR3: TGTGCCAGCAACCGGGTACAGGAGGCGGCGACCCAGTACTTC.